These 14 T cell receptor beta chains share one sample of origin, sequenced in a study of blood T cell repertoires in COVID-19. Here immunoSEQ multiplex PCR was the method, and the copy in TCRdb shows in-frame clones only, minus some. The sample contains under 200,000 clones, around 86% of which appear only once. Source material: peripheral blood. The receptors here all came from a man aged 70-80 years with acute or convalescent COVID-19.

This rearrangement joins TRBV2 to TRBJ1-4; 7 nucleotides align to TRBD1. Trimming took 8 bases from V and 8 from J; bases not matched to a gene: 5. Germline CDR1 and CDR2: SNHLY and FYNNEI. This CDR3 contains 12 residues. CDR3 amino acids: CASGLTGEKLFF. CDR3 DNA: TGTGCCAGCGGGCTGACAGGGGAAAAACTGTTTTTT.

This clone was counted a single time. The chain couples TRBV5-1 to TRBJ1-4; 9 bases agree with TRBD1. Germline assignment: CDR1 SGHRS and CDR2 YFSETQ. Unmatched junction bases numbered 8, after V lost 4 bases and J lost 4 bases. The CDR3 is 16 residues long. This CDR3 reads CASSDTQGAGNEKLFF. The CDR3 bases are TGCGCCAGCAGCGATACACAGGGGGCGGGTAATGAAAAACTGTTTTTT.

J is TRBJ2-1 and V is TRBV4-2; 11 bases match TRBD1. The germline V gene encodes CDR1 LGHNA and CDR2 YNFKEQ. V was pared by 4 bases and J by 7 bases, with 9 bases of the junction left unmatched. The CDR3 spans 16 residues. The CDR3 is CASSRWNRDRGNEQFF. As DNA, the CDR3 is TGTGCCAGCAGCCGATGGAACCGGGACAGGGGGAATGAGCAGTTCTTC.

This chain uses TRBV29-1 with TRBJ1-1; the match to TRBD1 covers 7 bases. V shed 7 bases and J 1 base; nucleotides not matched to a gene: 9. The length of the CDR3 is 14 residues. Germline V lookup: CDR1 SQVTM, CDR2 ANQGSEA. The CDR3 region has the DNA TGCAGCGCAGCCGGGACAGCGAAGAACACTGAAGCTTTCTTT. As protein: CSAAGTAKNTEAFF. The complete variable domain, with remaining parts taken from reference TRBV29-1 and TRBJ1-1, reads SAVISQKPSRDICQRGTSLTIQCQVDSQVTMMFWYRQQPGQSLTLIATANQGSEATYESGFVIDKFPISRPNLTFSTLTVSNMSPEDSSIYLCSAAGTAKNTEAFFGQGTRLTVV.

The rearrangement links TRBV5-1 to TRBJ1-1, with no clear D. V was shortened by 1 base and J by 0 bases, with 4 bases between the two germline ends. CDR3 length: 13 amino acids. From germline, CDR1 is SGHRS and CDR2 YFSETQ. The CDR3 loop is CASSLSLNTEAFF. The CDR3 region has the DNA TGCGCCAGCAGCTTGTCGTTGAACACTGAAGCTTTCTTT. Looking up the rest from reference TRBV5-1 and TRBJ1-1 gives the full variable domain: KAGVTQTPRYLIKTRGQQVTLSCSPISGHRSVSWYQQTPGQGLQFLFEYFSETQRNKGNFPGRFSGRQFSNSRSEMNVSTLELGDSALYLCASSLSLNTEAFFGQGTRLTVV.

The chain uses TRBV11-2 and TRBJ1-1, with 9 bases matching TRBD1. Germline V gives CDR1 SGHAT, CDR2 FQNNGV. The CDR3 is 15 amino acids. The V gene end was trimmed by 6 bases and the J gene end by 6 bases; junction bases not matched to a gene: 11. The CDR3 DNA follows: TGTGCCAGCAGATCGAATCCCGGGACAGGGCCTGAAGCTTTCTTT. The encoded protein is CASRSNPGTGPEAFF.

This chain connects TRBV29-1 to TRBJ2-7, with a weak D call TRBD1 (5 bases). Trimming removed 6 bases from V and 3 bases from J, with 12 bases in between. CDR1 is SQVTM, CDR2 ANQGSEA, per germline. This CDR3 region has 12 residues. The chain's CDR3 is CSVGPGFYEQYF. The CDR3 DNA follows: TGCAGCGTCGGGCCAGGGTTCTACGAGCAGTACTTC.

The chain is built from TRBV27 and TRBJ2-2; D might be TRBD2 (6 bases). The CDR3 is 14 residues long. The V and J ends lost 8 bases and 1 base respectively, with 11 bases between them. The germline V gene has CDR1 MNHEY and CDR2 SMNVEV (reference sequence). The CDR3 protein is CASWGAGNTGELFF. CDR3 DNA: TGTGCCAGCTGGGGAGCGGGGAACACCGGGGAGCTGTTTTTT.

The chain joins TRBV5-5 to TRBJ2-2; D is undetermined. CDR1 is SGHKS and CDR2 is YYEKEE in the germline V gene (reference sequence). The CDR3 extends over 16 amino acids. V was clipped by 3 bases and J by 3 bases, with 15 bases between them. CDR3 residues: CASSSNAGPYTGELFF. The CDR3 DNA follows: TGTGCCAGCAGCTCCAATGCCGGTCCATACACCGGGGAGCTGTTTTTT.

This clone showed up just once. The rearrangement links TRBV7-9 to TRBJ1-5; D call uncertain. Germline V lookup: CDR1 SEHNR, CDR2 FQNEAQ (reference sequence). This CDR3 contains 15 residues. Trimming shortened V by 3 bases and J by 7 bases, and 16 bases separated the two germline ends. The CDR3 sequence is CASSFSDLGGQPQHF. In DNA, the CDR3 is TGTGCCAGCAGCTTCTCCGACCTTGGAGGGCAGCCCCAGCATTTT.

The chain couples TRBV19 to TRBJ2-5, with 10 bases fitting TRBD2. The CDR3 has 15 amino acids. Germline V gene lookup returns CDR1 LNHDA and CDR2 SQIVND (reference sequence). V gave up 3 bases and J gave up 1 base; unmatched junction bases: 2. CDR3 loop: CASSISGGFQETQYF. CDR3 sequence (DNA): TGTGCCAGTAGTATTAGCGGGGGGTTCCAAGAGACCCAGTACTTC.

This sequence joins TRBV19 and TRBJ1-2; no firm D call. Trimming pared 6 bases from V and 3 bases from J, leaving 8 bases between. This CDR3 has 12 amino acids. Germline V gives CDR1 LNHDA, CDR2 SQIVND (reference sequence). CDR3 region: CASSRGDYGYTF. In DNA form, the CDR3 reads TGTGCCAGTAGCAGAGGAGACTATGGCTACACCTTC.

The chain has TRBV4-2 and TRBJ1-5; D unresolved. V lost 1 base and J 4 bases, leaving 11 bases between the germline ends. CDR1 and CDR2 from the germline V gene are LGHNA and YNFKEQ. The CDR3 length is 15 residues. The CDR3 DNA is TGTGCCAGCAGCCAAGGAGATGGGAGGAATCAGCCCCAGCATTTT. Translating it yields CASSQGDGRNQPQHF.

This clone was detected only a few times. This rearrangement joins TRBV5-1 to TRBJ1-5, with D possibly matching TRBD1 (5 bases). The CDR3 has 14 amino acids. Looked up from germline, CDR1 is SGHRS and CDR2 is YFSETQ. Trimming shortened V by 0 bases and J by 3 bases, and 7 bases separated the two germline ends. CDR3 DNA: TGCGCCAGCAGCTTGGGACAGTCCAATCAGCCCCAGCATTTT. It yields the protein CASSLGQSNQPQHF.